Included here is one T cell receptor beta chain sequence, with context. Its target is unknown. These data belong to a study of cytomegalovirus exposure and HLA in healthy donors. Whole-study context: Prior work identified under 130 million unique TCR beta sequences in some 180 million T cells. Whole-study findings and limits: Most TCR sequences proved rare, with some public TCRs found in many donors. Altogether, around 160 TCR beta chains were recorded as cytomegalovirus-associated. An analysis was carried out later, and it reportedly showed fewer N-insertions in an Asian-associated ancestry cluster than the roughly 670-donor mean.

J lost 10 bases, V lost 5 bases, and 9 bases had no gene match. CDR3 size: 15 residues. CDR1 is LNHDA, CDR2 SQIVND, per germline (reference sequence). Amplification used 60 Vbeta primers and 13 Jbeta primers. TCRdb's table, derived via immunoSEQ multiplex PCR, lists solely in-frame clones and lacks some. The sample has under 250,000 clones; under 90% are singletons. The specimen was PBMCs. The TCR originated in a human donor in good health. V usage is TRBV19 and J usage is TRBJ2-3; TRBD2 matches 13 bases. The CDR3 bases are TGTGCCAGTAGTCGGACTAGCGGGAGTAGAGTTGCGCAGTATTTT. As protein: CASSRTSGSRVAQYF.